This passage covers 19 T cell receptor beta chains from one sample sequenced in a study of T cell responses to AZD1222 COVID-19 vaccine. The method was immunoSEQ multiplex PCR; TCRdb's version includes in-frame clones alone and lacks a portion of them. This table has 200,000 or so clones, roughly 91% appearing once. The sample here was peripheral blood, taken on day 0 of MenACWY control vaccination. The receptors come from an adult in good health.

The V gene is TRBV30, the J gene TRBJ2-3; D is perhaps TRBD2 (7 bases). V gave up 0 bases and J gave up 7 bases, with 11 bases separating them. This CDR3 comprises 13 residues. The V gene's germline CDR1 is GTSNPN and CDR2 SVGIG (reference sequence). CDR3 bases: TGTGCCTGGAGTGTGGGGGGGGCCAATACGCAGTATTTT. It encodes CAWSVGGANTQYF.

CDR3 nucleotides: TGTGCCAGCAGAGGGGGTGGTAATTCACCCCTCCACTTT. This sequence encodes CASRGGGNSPLHF. The chain joins TRBV3-1 (or the pseudogene TRBV3-2) to TRBJ1-6; maybe TRBD1 (6 bases). CDR1 is LGHDT and CDR2 is YNNKEL in the germline V gene (reference sequence). Trimming took 6 bases from V and 6 from J, leaving 9 bases between them. The CDR3 covers 13 residues.

The rearrangement links TRBV5-4 to TRBJ1-2; TRBD1 might be the D (5 bases). The germline V gene encodes CDR1 SGHNT and CDR2 YYREEE (reference sequence). V lost 0 bases and J lost 3, with 12 bases in between. The CDR3 extends over 15 amino acids. CDR3 loop: CASSLGRQSHYGYTF. In DNA, the CDR3 is TGTGCCAGCAGCTTGGGGCGACAGTCCCACTATGGCTACACCTTC. Based on the CDR3 plus reference TRBV5-4 and TRBJ1-2, the full variable domain is ETGVTQSPTHLIKTRGQQVTLRCSSQSGHNTVSWYQQALGQGPQFIFQYYREEENGRGNFPPRFSGLQFPNYSSELNVNALELDDSALYLCASSLGRQSHYGYTFGSGTRLTVV.

This chain joins TRBV5-1 and TRBJ1-2; 7 positions match TRBD1. V dropped 4 bases and J dropped 6; count of bases not matched to a gene: 12. CDR1 is SGHRS, CDR2 YFSETQ, per germline. The CDR3 extends over 15 amino acids. The CDR3 DNA reads TGCGCCAGCAGCCCCTATAGACCTACAGGGGATGGCTACACCTTC. Protein: CASSPYRPTGDGYTF.

The CDR3 region is CASSSLLTSGGYNEQFF. The CDR3, as DNA: TGTGCCAGCAGCTCACTCCTGACTAGCGGGGGATACAATGAGCAGTTCTTC. J is TRBJ2-1 and V is TRBV7-9; 12 bases fit TRBD2. Germline V lookup: CDR1 SEHNR, CDR2 FQNEAQ (reference sequence). This CDR3 spans 17 amino acids. V dropped 4 bases and J dropped 4; count of bases not matched to a gene: 8.

The chain carries TRBV5-1 and TRBJ2-7, with 7 bases identical to TRBD2. V lost 0 bases to trimming and J lost 4 bases; unmatched junction nucleotides: 1. Germline loops: CDR1 SGHRS, CDR2 YFSETQ. The CDR3 covers 13 residues. CDR3 loop: CASSLGEGYEQYF. The CDR3 bases are TGCGCCAGCAGCTTGGGGGAGGGTTACGAGCAGTACTTC.

J is TRBJ1-4 and V is TRBV6-5; D unclear. The V end was cut by 6 bases, the J end by 4 bases, with 15 bases between. Germline loops: CDR1 MNHEY, CDR2 SVGAGI. CDR3 size: 15 residues. As DNA, the CDR3 is TGTGCCAGCAGGGCGGAAGGGATTCTTAATGAAAAACTGTTTTTT. This translates into CASRAEGILNEKLFF.

This rearrangement joins TRBV2 to TRBJ1-2; no clear D. The CDR3 consists of 13 residues. Trimming took off 3 bases at V and 3 bases at J, with 8 bases between the two ends. Germline loops: CDR1 SNHLY, CDR2 FYNNEI. Here the CDR3 DNA reads TGTGCCAGCAGTGATTACAGCGACTATGGCTACACCTTC. Translating gives CASSDYSDYGYTF.

The chain joins TRBV12-3 or TRBV12-4 to TRBJ2-5; D call uncertain. The V and J ends lost 0 bases and 4 bases respectively, with 0 bases between them. CDR3 length: 11 residues. CDR3 residues: CASSLAETQYF. The DNA for the CDR3 is TGTGCCAGCAGTTTAGCAGAGACCCAGTACTTC.

The chain combines TRBV9 with TRBJ1-1; D gene uncertain. The V end was cut by 2 bases, the J end by 1 base, with 6 bases between. From germline, CDR1 is SGDLS and CDR2 YYNGEE. The CDR3 consists of 13 residues. The CDR3 DNA is TGTGCCAGCAGCGTGTTTGGGAACACTGAAGCTTTCTTT. It codes for CASSVFGNTEAFF. Supplemented by reference TRBV9 and TRBJ1-1, the full variable domain reads DSGVTQTPKHLITATGQRVTLRCSPRSGDLSVYWYQQSLDQGLQFLIQYYNGEERAKGNILERFSAQQFPDLHSELNLSSLELGDSALYFCASSVFGNTEAFFGQGTRLTVV.

This rearrangement joins TRBV2 to TRBJ1-5, with D maybe TRBD1 (5 bases). Germline assignment: CDR1 SNHLY and CDR2 FYNNEI. The V end was cut by 6 bases, the J end by 4 bases, with 16 bases between. This CDR3 has 15 residues. The CDR3: CASSLGRRLNQPQHF. CDR3 bases: TGTGCCAGCAGCCTGGGACGGCGACTTAATCAGCCCCAGCATTTT.

V usage is TRBV20-1 and J usage is TRBJ1-2; perhaps TRBD1 as D (5 bases). The length of the CDR3 is 11 residues. V was trimmed by 4 bases and J by 4 bases, leaving 7 bases between them. Looked up from germline, CDR1 is DFQATT and CDR2 is SNEGSKA (reference sequence). CDR3 amino acids: CSATDSYGYTF. CDR3 sequence (DNA): TGCAGTGCTACAGACAGCTATGGCTACACCTTC.

The chain combines TRBV7-3 with TRBJ2-1; 9 positions agree with TRBD2. This CDR3 contains 15 residues. CDR1 is SGHTA and CDR2 is FQGTGA in the germline V gene. Trimming took 4 bases from V and 4 from J; bases not matched to a gene: 5. In DNA form, the CDR3 reads TGTGCCAGCAGCTCCCAGCGGGGGGTGTACAATGAGCAGTTCTTC. This codes for CASSSQRGVYNEQFF.

The CDR3 region is CASSITGPRPQHF. CDR3 DNA sequence: TGTGCCAGTAGTATAACAGGCCCCCGGCCCCAGCATTTT. This chain connects TRBV19 to TRBJ1-5, with D possibly TRBD1 on 5 matching bases. Trimming cost V 2 bases and J 9 bases, with 11 bases left between them. Looked up from germline, CDR1 is LNHDA and CDR2 is SQIVND (reference sequence). The CDR3 is made up of 13 amino acids.

CDR3 bases: TGCGCCAGCAGCCAAGCATCTTCCAGGGGTATCGGAAAACTGTTTTTT. Amino acids: CASSQASSRGIGKLFF. This chain joins TRBV4-1 and TRBJ1-4, with a tentative D call TRBD1 (6 bases). V lost 1 base and J lost 10, with 19 bases in between. Germline CDR1 MGHRA, CDR2 YSYEKL. The CDR3 contains 16 residues.

The rearrangement links TRBV19 to TRBJ2-3; D may match TRBD1 or TRBD2 (6 bases each). Germline CDR1 and CDR2: LNHDA and SQIVND (reference sequence). Trimming left V 3 bases short and J 4 bases short, with 11 bases between. There are 14 residues in the CDR3. The CDR3 protein is CASSITGGADTQYF. The CDR3 region has the DNA TGTGCCAGTAGTATTACCGGGGGCGCAGATACGCAGTATTTT.

V and J are TRBV19 and TRBJ2-1; TRBD2 agrees at 8 bases. J lost 9 bases, V lost 3 bases, and 13 bases had no gene match. The CDR3 is made up of 16 amino acids. Germline lookup yields CDR1 LNHDA and CDR2 SQIVND (reference sequence). In nucleotides, the CDR3 is TGTGCCAGTAGTATCGGGGGGGAGATTAGTTTGGGTGAGCAGTTCTTC. This gives the protein CASSIGGEISLGEQFF.

CDR3 DNA sequence: TGCGCCAGCAGCCAAGTTGGGACAGTGGCCTACAATGAGCAGTTCTTC. Translated, it gives CASSQVGTVAYNEQFF. V is TRBV4-1 and J is TRBJ2-1; 7 nucleotides agree with TRBD1. J was trimmed by 2 bases and V by 1 base; bases with no gene match: 5. Germline V gives CDR1 MGHRA, CDR2 YSYEKL. The CDR3 sequence is 16 residues long.

This sequence joins TRBV28 and TRBJ1-2, with D possibly being TRBD1 (6 bases). The germline gives CDR1 MDHEN, CDR2 SYDVKM. CDR3 length: 13 residues. Trimming removed 5 bases at V and 8 bases at J, with 15 bases between. CDR3 in DNA: TGTGCCAGCAGTATCCTCAGGGGTTACGGCTACACCTTC. Translating gives CASSILRGYGYTF.